The 23 T cell receptor beta chains reported below all come from one sample, sequenced in a study of T cells expressing NK-cell markers. TCRdb processed the 5' RACE reads again and assigns one entry to each CDR3 protein, with no DNA. The sample has about 390,000 distinct CDR3 sequences. The sample consisted of blood T cells: a sorted CD56 or NKG2C T cell subset, CD4+ or CD8+ T cells, or bulk PBMC T cells (not recorded which). The receptor source for this set is a woman aged 45 to 65 in good health.

This chain joins TRBV5-4 and TRBJ2-1. This CDR3 contains 14 residues. CDR1 SGHNT and CDR2 YYREEE come from the germline V gene (reference sequence). CDR3 region: CASSGPLRNNEQFF.

The genes are TRBV7-9 and TRBJ2-1; TCRdb designates TRBD2, a call that cannot be tested without DNA. Germline V CDR1 and CDR2: SEHNR, FQNEAQ (reference sequence). The CDR3 sequence is 16 residues long. CDR3 sequence reads: CASSPWASGRSDEQFF.

The chain couples TRBV5-6 to TRBJ2-3; TCRdb's assignment of TRBD1 cannot be checked, as there is no DNA. The CDR3 totals 15 residues. The germline V gene has CDR1 SGHDT and CDR2 YYEEEE. CDR3 sequence reads: CASSFLGTVTDTQYF.

The rearrangement joins TRBV12-3 or TRBV12-4 to TRBJ2-7; absent DNA, TCRdb's TRBD1 call cannot be checked. The CDR3 has 15 residues. The CDR3 sequence: CASSTRQGMADEQYF.

The genes are TRBV28 and TRBJ2-5; TCRdb returns TRBD1, unconfirmable since there is no DNA. The CDR3 has 18 amino acids. Germline CDR1 and CDR2: MDHEN and SYDVKM. CDR3 amino acids: CASSLRAGGTGPSETQYF.

The chain couples TRBV5-1 to TRBJ1-2. Germline assignment: CDR1 SGHRS and CDR2 YFSETQ. The CDR3 contains 13 residues. The CDR3 loop reads CASSQAEVYGYTF. Complete variable domain (other parts from reference TRBV5-1 and TRBJ1-2): KAGVTQTPRYLIKTRGQQVTLSCSPISGHRSVSWYQQTPGQGLQFLFEYFSETQRNKGNFPGRFSGRQFSNSRSEMNVSTLELGDSALYLCASSQAEVYGYTFGSGTRLTVV.

The V gene is TRBV7-6, the J gene TRBJ2-5; the D call from TCRdb, TRBD1, cannot be confirmed without DNA. The CDR3 has 16 amino acids. Germline values: CDR1 SGHVS, CDR2 FNYEAQ. CDR3 sequence: CASSLGQVTYQETQYF.

The CDR3 spells CASLDSLNTEAFF. The chain couples TRBV12-3 or TRBV12-4 to TRBJ1-1; TCRdb proposes TRBD1, but this gene call is untestable without DNA. This CDR3 spans 13 amino acids.

V gene TRBV20-1 combines with J gene TRBJ2-3; TCRdb's D call, TRBD2, is unchecked because there is no DNA. CDR3 length: 16 residues. Germline V CDR1 and CDR2: DFQATT, SNEGSKA (reference sequence). CDR3 sequence reads: CSADGTSGLSTDTQYF.

This chain connects TRBV11-3 to TRBJ1-1; TCRdb picks TRBD1, but there is no DNA to check that call. Germline V gene lookup returns CDR1 SGHNT and CDR2 YENEEA. CDR3 length equals 15 residues. The CDR3 loop reads CASSLAIWDSTEAFF.

The J gene is TRBJ2-5, the V gene TRBV20-1; the D call from TCRdb, TRBD2, cannot be confirmed without DNA. Per germline, CDR1 DFQATT and CDR2 SNEGSKA (reference sequence). CDR3 length: 16 amino acids. CDR3: CSAPPLTGGLQETQYF.

The rearrangement links TRBV12-3 or TRBV12-4 to TRBJ2-1; TCRdb selects TRBD2, and the lack of DNA leaves this call unchecked. This CDR3 is 14 amino acids long. The CDR3 protein is CASSFFSGGNEQFF.

The chain links TRBV10-3 to TRBJ2-1; TCRdb designates TRBD1, a call that cannot be tested without DNA. The CDR3 loop spans 13 amino acids. CDR1 is ENHRY and CDR2 is SYGVKD in the germline V gene. CDR3 region: CATRGAVLNEQFF.

The chain combines TRBV4-1 with TRBJ2-7; TCRdb's D call, TRBD2, is unchecked because there is no DNA. Germline CDR1 reads MGHRA; CDR2 reads YSYEKL. CDR3 length: 17 residues. CDR3 in amino acids: CASSQDPAGTSDYEQYF.

The chain couples TRBV7-9 to TRBJ2-1; TCRdb names TRBD2, which stays unverified in the absence of DNA. Germline loops: CDR1 SEHNR, CDR2 FQNEAQ (reference sequence). This CDR3 is 11 amino acids long. The chain's CDR3 is CASSPASEQFF.

This rearrangement joins TRBV5-1 to TRBJ1-1. Germline V gene sequence: CDR1 SGHRS, CDR2 YFSETQ. This CDR3 comprises 15 residues. The CDR3 protein is CASSLSGISKAEAFF.

This chain connects TRBV12-3 or TRBV12-4 to TRBJ1-3. The CDR3 has 15 residues. The CDR3 spells CASSSYRSSGNTIYF.

The J gene is TRBJ1-3, the V gene TRBV7-9; TCRdb picks TRBD1, but there is no DNA to check that call. The CDR3 runs to 17 residues. Germline CDR1 SEHNR, CDR2 FQNEAQ (reference sequence). The CDR3 is CASSTQGATSGGNTIYF.

V usage is TRBV12-3 or TRBV12-4 and J usage is TRBJ1-1. The CDR3 length is 14 residues. Here the CDR3 reads CASSLAGRFGEAFF.

The chain couples TRBV7-3 to TRBJ2-5; TCRdb gives TRBD2 as the D gene, but with no DNA this cannot be confirmed. Per germline, CDR1 SGHTA and CDR2 FQGTGA. There are 16 residues in the CDR3. This CDR3 is CASSLGLTSGQETQYF.

V gene TRBV4-2 combines with J gene TRBJ2-1; the D gene TCRdb calls, TRBD2, cannot be checked with no DNA. Looked up from germline, CDR1 is LGHNA and CDR2 is YNFKEQ. The CDR3 contains 18 residues. The CDR3: CASSQEGVSGIPYNEQFF.

The chain links TRBV12-3 or TRBV12-4 to TRBJ2-3; TCRdb lists TRBD2, though no DNA is available to test this call. The CDR3 runs to 16 residues. This CDR3 reads CASSRLTSGDTDTQYF.

The genes are TRBV7-9 and TRBJ1-5; TCRdb gives TRBD1 as the D gene, but with no DNA this cannot be confirmed. The CDR3 runs 14 residues. Looked up from germline, CDR1 is SEHNR and CDR2 is FQNEAQ (reference sequence). The CDR3 here is CASSTGTVNQPQHF.